These 29 T cell receptor beta chains originate from one sample sequenced in a study of shared clonotypes between healthy human individuals. Only in-frame clones appear in the TCRdb table, and some are missing; sequencing was by immunoSEQ multiplex PCR. This sample yields about 560,000 clones, of which roughly four fifths are seen a single time; 9.5% to 15% belongs to the top ten. The sequenced material came from PBMCs. These receptors were collected from a woman in her thirties or forties in good health. Some clones in this sample may be carry-over from other donors' samples.

This rearrangement joins TRBV7-2 to TRBJ1-2; D is ambiguous. The germline CDR1 and CDR2 sequences are SGHTA and FQGNSA. V was trimmed by 5 bases and J by 5 bases, leaving 18 bases between them. The CDR3 length is 15 residues. The CDR3 sequence: CASSTLWPSGYGYTF. The CDR3 DNA reads TGTGCCAGCAGCACCTTATGGCCCTCGGGGTATGGCTACACCTTC.

J is TRBJ2-5 and V is TRBV2; the D is unclear. Trimming stripped 4 bases from V and 3 bases from J, with 15 bases between. Germline values: CDR1 SNHLY, CDR2 FYNNEI. This CDR3 spans 15 amino acids. CDR3 in DNA: TGTGCCAGCAGTGTGGTAGCAGGACCAGAAGAGACCCAGTACTTC. It specifies CASSVVAGPEETQYF.

The CDR3: CASSLGGSHYGYTF. In nucleotides, the CDR3 is TGTGCCAGCAGCTTAGGTGGATCTCACTATGGCTACACCTTC. The rearrangement links TRBV7-2 to TRBJ1-2; D gene uncertain. V shed 1 base and J shed 3 bases, with 9 bases lying between them. Germline assignment: CDR1 SGHTA and CDR2 FQGNSA. The CDR3 loop spans 14 amino acids.

J is TRBJ2-7 and V is TRBV5-5, with 7 bases matching TRBD1. CDR1 is SGHKS, CDR2 YYEKEE, per germline (reference sequence). The CDR3 runs 14 residues. With 0 bases clipped from V and 6 bases from J, the junction kept 6 bases outside the gene matches. The CDR3 region has the DNA TGTGCCAGCAGCTTGGAGACAGGGCAACTCGAGCAGTACTTC. Protein product: CASSLETGQLEQYF. Variable domain in full (rest from reference TRBV5-5 and TRBJ2-7): DAGVTQSPTHLIKTRGQQVTLRCSPISGHKSVSWYQQVLGQGPQFIFQYYEKEERGRGNFPDRFSARQFPNYSSELNVNALLLGDSALYLCASSLETGQLEQYFGPGTRLTVT.

This clone came up once. The V and J genes are TRBV11-3 and TRBJ2-7; the D gene is possibly TRBD2 (6 bases). V was trimmed by 3 bases and J by 3 bases, leaving 15 bases between them. This CDR3 is 15 amino acids long. Germline V gene lookup returns CDR1 SGHNT and CDR2 YENEEA. CDR3 nucleotides: TGTGCCAGCAGCTTGTCGGGGGATAGTTTCTACGAGCAGTACTTC. It encodes CASSLSGDSFYEQYF. Using reference TRBV11-3 and TRBJ2-7 for the parts outside the CDR3, the full variable domain is EAGVVQSPRYKIIEKKQPVAFWCNPISGHNTLYWYLQNLGQGPELLIRYENEEAVDDSQLPKDRFSAERLKGVDSTLKIQPAELGDSAVYLCASSLSGDSFYEQYFGPGTRLTVT.

J is TRBJ2-3 and V is TRBV5-1; unclear D gene. CDR1 and CDR2 from the germline V gene are SGHRS and YFSETQ. The CDR3 consists of 13 residues. The V end was cut by 0 bases, the J end by 10 bases, with 12 bases between. CDR3 sequence reads: CASSLALASPQYF. CDR3 DNA sequence: TGCGCCAGCAGCTTGGCCTTAGCATCCCCGCAGTATTTT.

The chain is built from TRBV7-2 and TRBJ1-2; D remains unclear. The V end was cut by 7 bases, the J end by 4 bases, with 13 bases between. The CDR3 contains 13 residues. Germline assignment: CDR1 SGHTA and CDR2 FQGNSA. The CDR3 region has the DNA TGTGCCAGCACACTGGGCTCCGGCTATGGCTACACCTTC. It specifies CASTLGSGYGYTF. The full variable domain, rest sourced from reference TRBV7-2 and TRBJ1-2, is GAGVSQSPSNKVTEKGKDVELRCDPISGHTALYWYRQSLGQGLEFLIYFQGNSAPDKSGLPSDRFSAERTGGSVSTLTIQRTQQEDSAVYLCASTLGSGYGYTFGSGTRLTVV.

The V and J genes are TRBV19 and TRBJ2-1; D might be TRBD2 (5 bases). The germline CDR1 and CDR2 sequences are LNHDA and SQIVND (reference sequence). The V gene lost 4 bases and the J gene lost 10 bases, with 20 bases spanning the gap. This CDR3 spans 15 amino acids. The CDR3 reads CASSKEAGPWAEQFF. The CDR3 nucleotides are TGTGCCAGTAGTAAGGAGGCTGGACCGTGGGCCGAGCAGTTCTTC.

The chain has TRBV10-3 and TRBJ2-3; D gene unclear. Trimming removed 6 bases at V and 0 bases at J, with 10 bases between. CDR3 length equals 14 residues. Germline V gene data show CDR1 as ENHRY and CDR2 as SYGVKD. The CDR3 region is CAIRGGSSTDTQYF. The CDR3 DNA is TGTGCCATCAGGGGCGGATCTAGCACAGATACGCAGTATTTT.

V and J are TRBV10-1 and TRBJ2-7; 8 bases fit TRBD2. The germline V gene has CDR1 WNHNN and CDR2 SYGVQD (reference sequence). CDR3 size: 15 residues. Trimming took 2 bases from V and 1 from J; bases not matched to a gene: 4. The CDR3 sequence is CASSERLAHSYEQYF. CDR3 bases: TGCGCCAGCAGTGAGCGACTAGCGCATTCCTACGAGCAGTACTTC.

In its sample, this clone was seen a few times. The rearrangement links TRBV2 to TRBJ2-4; 13 positions match TRBD2. The CDR3 consists of 15 residues. V gave up 4 bases and J gave up 8 bases; unmatched junction bases: 5. The germline V gene encodes CDR1 SNHLY and CDR2 FYNNEI. CDR3 loop: CASSGTSGSPYIQYF. The CDR3 bases are TGTGCCAGCAGTGGGACTAGCGGGAGTCCTTACATTCAGTACTTC.

V usage is TRBV7-3 and J usage is TRBJ2-4; tentatively, D is TRBD1 or TRBD2 (6 bases each). CDR3 length: 14 amino acids. Germline lookup yields CDR1 SGHTA and CDR2 FQGTGA. Trimming left V 3 bases short and J 7 bases short, with 13 bases between. The CDR3 spells CASSLGAGNNIQYF. As DNA, the CDR3 is TGTGCCAGCAGCTTGGGGGCGGGAAACAACATTCAGTACTTC.

This sequence joins TRBV6-4 and TRBJ2-1; 7 bases line up with TRBD2. V shed 1 base, J shed 5 bases, and the junction held 5 bases outside the gene matches. CDR3 length: 15 amino acids. From germline, CDR1 is MRHNA and CDR2 SNTAGT. The CDR3 loop reads CASSDWTGGNNEQFF. The DNA of the CDR3 is TGTGCCAGCAGTGACTGGACGGGAGGAAACAATGAGCAGTTCTTC.

This clone came up once. This chain connects TRBV6-5 to TRBJ2-7, with D perhaps matching TRBD1 or TRBD2 (6 bases each). Per germline, CDR1 MNHEY and CDR2 SVGAGI. CDR3 size: 14 residues. V lost 10 bases to trimming and J lost 2 bases, with 18 bases between them. This CDR3 reads CATRLGGDTYEQYF. CDR3 bases: TGTGCCACCCGGCTGGGGGGCGATACCTACGAGCAGTACTTC.

The gene calls are TRBV19 and TRBJ2-7, with 7 bases fitting TRBD2. CDR3 length: 15 residues. Germline loops: CDR1 LNHDA, CDR2 SQIVND (reference sequence). V dropped 4 bases and J dropped 2; count of bases not matched to a gene: 8. The CDR3 DNA reads as TGTGCCAGTAGTAGCCAGCCTAGCGGCCCCTACGAGCAGTACTTC. Protein product: CASSSQPSGPYEQYF.

As to this clone: Other nucleotide sequences from this sample produce the same CDR3. V is TRBV28 and J is TRBJ1-3; no firm D call. The CDR3 has 12 amino acids. Germline loops: CDR1 MDHEN, CDR2 SYDVKM. Trimming removed 2 bases at V and 4 bases at J, with 3 bases between. The CDR3 DNA sequence: TGTGCCAGCAGTTTACCCGGAAACACCATATATTTT. This translates into CASSLPGNTIYF.

V usage is TRBV30 and J usage is TRBJ2-7; 9 nucleotides match TRBD1. This CDR3 region has 13 residues. Germline V gene lookup returns CDR1 GTSNPN and CDR2 SVGIG (reference sequence). V shed 7 bases and J 3 bases; nucleotides not matched to a gene: 7. In DNA form, the CDR3 reads TGTGCCTTGTCCCCGACAGGGGGCTACGAGCAGTACTTC. It encodes CALSPTGGYEQYF.

This rearrangement joins TRBV6-5 to TRBJ2-1, with TRBD2 identical over 8 bases. Trimming at V came to 4 bases and at J to 4 bases, leaving 9 bases not matched to a gene. CDR3 size: 16 residues. Germline V CDR1 and CDR2: MNHEY, SVGAGI. The CDR3 sequence: CASSSAGAAGYNEQFF. The CDR3 DNA follows: TGTGCCAGCAGTTCAGCGGGAGCCGCCGGATACAATGAGCAGTTCTTC.

The gene calls are TRBV7-9 and TRBJ2-4; D unclear. Between the trimmed V and J ends, which lost 5 bases and 3 bases, there was a span of 14 bases. This CDR3 has 15 residues. From germline, CDR1 is SEHNR and CDR2 FQNEAQ (reference sequence). The CDR3 region is CASSLGVLDKNIQYF. The CDR3 DNA reads as TGTGCCAGCAGCCTCGGCGTATTGGACAAAAACATTCAGTACTTC. The whole variable domain, remainder taken from reference TRBV7-9 and TRBJ2-4, is DTGVSQNPRHKITKRGQNVTFRCDPISEHNRLYWYRQTLGQGPEFLTYFQNEAQLEKSRLLSDRFSAERPKGSFSTLEIQRTEQGDSAMYLCASSLGVLDKNIQYFGAGTRLSVL.

The chain combines TRBV18 with TRBJ2-7; the match to TRBD2 covers 11 bases. In germline, CDR1 is KGHSH, CDR2 LQKENI. Trimming at V came to 3 bases and at J to 5 bases, leaving 12 bases not matched to a gene. CDR3 length equals 17 residues. CDR3 DNA: TGTGCCAGCTCACCCCGACGTTTAGCGGGAGGGGACCACGAGCAGTACTTC. As protein: CASSPRRLAGGDHEQYF.

The chain uses TRBV11-2 and TRBJ2-7; tentative D call: TRBD1 (6 bases). The CDR3 spans 15 residues. Germline lookup yields CDR1 SGHAT and CDR2 FQNNGV. Trimming shortened V by 1 base and J by 4 bases, and 14 bases separated the two germline ends. The CDR3 region has the DNA TGTGCCAGCAGCTTAGCCCCACAGGGAACTTACGAGCAGTACTTC. This codes for CASSLAPQGTYEQYF. Looking up the rest from reference TRBV11-2 and TRBJ2-7 gives the full variable domain: EAGVAQSPRYKIIEKRQSVAFWCNPISGHATLYWYQQILGQGPKLLIQFQNNGVVDDSQLPKDRFSAERLKGVDSTLKIQPAKLEDSAVYLCASSLAPQGTYEQYFGPGTRLTVT.

Comments on this clone: This likely came from a read error, as a far larger clone is one base away. This CDR3 is CASNDSSGNTGELFF. The CDR3 bases are TGTGCCAGCAATGACTCTAGCGGGAACACCGGGGAGCTGTTTTTT. This chain joins TRBV6-4 and TRBJ2-2, with TRBD2 identical over 7 bases. Germline V gives CDR1 MRHNA, CDR2 SNTAGT. The CDR3 has 15 amino acids.

The chain combines TRBV29-1 with TRBJ2-5; D is possibly TRBD2 (6 bases). In germline, CDR1 is SQVTM, CDR2 ANQGSEA. This CDR3 is built from 12 residues. V gave up 5 bases and J gave up 5 bases, with 12 bases separating them. The CDR3 nucleotides read TGCAGCGTTCGACTAGTAGGGGAGACCCAGTACTTC. Its translation: CSVRLVGETQYF. The full variable domain, completed using reference TRBV29-1 and TRBJ2-5, is SAVISQKPSRDICQRGTSLTIQCQVDSQVTMMFWYRQQPGQSLTLIATANQGSEATYESGFVIDKFPISRPNLTFSTLTVSNMSPEDSSIYLCSVRLVGETQYFGPGTRLLVL.

This clone has only one observation. V and J are TRBV7-8 and TRBJ2-1, with 11 bases identical to TRBD1. Losses at the gene ends were 1 base for V and 7 bases for J; bases not matched to a gene: 6. The CDR3 runs 16 residues. Germline lookup yields CDR1 SGHVS and CDR2 FQNEAQ. CDR3 sequence reads: CASSLEGTGGLNEQFF. The CDR3 bases are TGTGCCAGCAGCTTAGAAGGGACAGGGGGGTTAAATGAGCAGTTCTTC.

This clone was counted only a few times. This chain links TRBV7-2 with TRBJ1-2, with D possibly being TRBD1 (6 bases). The germline gives CDR1 SGHTA, CDR2 FQGNSA. The CDR3 runs 15 residues. The V end was cut by 5 bases, the J end by 3 bases, with 16 bases between. CDR3 protein: CASSGIGGFYYGYTF. In DNA form, the CDR3 reads TGTGCCAGCAGCGGCATAGGGGGATTCTACTATGGCTACACCTTC.

This clone came up a few times. The chain combines TRBV7-3 with TRBJ2-3; D unresolved. This CDR3 comprises 14 residues. V was clipped by 1 base and J by 2 bases, with 7 bases between them. Germline V CDR1 and CDR2: SGHTA, FQGTGA. In DNA, the CDR3 is TGTGCCAGCAGCTTAATGCCCGACACAGATACGCAGTATTTT. Amino acid sequence: CASSLMPDTDTQYF.

V usage is TRBV19 and J usage is TRBJ2-3, with 14 bases matching TRBD2. The CDR3 spans 18 residues. Losses at the gene ends were 7 bases for V and 1 base for J; bases not matched to a gene: 10. The V gene's germline CDR1 is LNHDA and CDR2 SQIVND (reference sequence). The CDR3, as DNA: TGTGCCAGTAACCGCCGGACTAGCGGGAGGAGGGGCACAGATACGCAGTATTTT. Its protein product is CASNRRTSGRRGTDTQYF.

This sequence joins TRBV5-1 and TRBJ2-7; possible D gene TRBD2, 5 bases. The CDR3 is made up of 13 amino acids. The V gene lost 1 base and the J gene lost 5 bases, with 10 bases spanning the gap. Germline V gene sequence: CDR1 SGHRS, CDR2 YFSETQ. The CDR3 region is CASSLYPGDEQYF. In nucleotides, the CDR3 is TGCGCCAGCAGCTTGTATCCCGGGGACGAGCAGTACTTC.

This chain links TRBV7-3 with TRBJ2-5; TRBD2 agrees at 7 bases. Trimming took 2 bases from V and 2 from J; bases not matched to a gene: 11. Germline values: CDR1 SGHTA, CDR2 FQGTGA. The CDR3 extends over 17 amino acids. DNA of the CDR3: TGTGCCAGCAGCTTAGGGTTGTGGGAGGGCCCTCAAGAGACCCAGTACTTC. Its translation is CASSLGLWEGPQETQYF.